Below are 32 T cell receptor beta chains sequenced from a single sample in a study of blood T cell repertoires in COVID-19. TCRdb's copy holds only in-frame clones and misses some; the assay was immunoSEQ multiplex PCR. Of about 160,000 clones listed, approximately 82% are singletons. The specimen sequenced was PBMCs or T cells enriched from blood (not recorded which). The receptors come from a man aged 60 to 75 who had recovered from COVID-19.

The J gene is TRBJ2-7, the V gene TRBV7-9, with unresolved D. V was shortened by 5 bases and J by 3 bases, with 8 bases between the two germline ends. CDR3 length equals 12 residues. Germline V gene data show CDR1 as SEHNR and CDR2 as FQNEAQ (reference sequence). CDR3 sequence (DNA): TGTGCCAGCAGCCCAACGGTCTACGAGCAGTACTTC. This sequence encodes CASSPTVYEQYF.

J is TRBJ2-7 and V is TRBV19, with D possibly being TRBD1 (6 bases). Germline loops: CDR1 LNHDA, CDR2 SQIVND (reference sequence). The V end was cut by 6 bases, the J end by 7 bases, with 16 bases between. The CDR3 has 13 amino acids. CDR3 DNA: TGTGCCAGTAGCTCCGGGACACCGGGGGAGCAGTACTTC. Protein product: CASSSGTPGEQYF. Variable domain in full (rest from reference TRBV19 and TRBJ2-7): DGGITQSPKYLFRKEGQNVTLSCEQNLNHDAMYWYRQDPGQGLRLIYYSQIVNDFQKGDIAEGYSVSREKKESFPLTVTSAQKNPTAFYLCASSSGTPGEQYFGPGTRLTVT.

Turning to this clone: In the same sample, other DNA sequences code for this CDR3. The chain links TRBV19 to TRBJ2-5; 8 bases line up with TRBD2. The CDR3 loop spans 15 amino acids. Germline CDR1 is LNHDA and CDR2 is SQIVND (reference sequence). V dropped 1 base and J dropped 2; count of bases not matched to a gene: 3. CDR3 sequence: CASSIAGGGQETQYF. DNA for the CDR3: TGTGCCAGTAGTATAGCCGGGGGGGGACAAGAGACCCAGTACTTC. The full variable domain, in which reference TRBV19 and TRBJ2-5 provide the parts outside the CDR3, is DGGITQSPKYLFRKEGQNVTLSCEQNLNHDAMYWYRQDPGQGLRLIYYSQIVNDFQKGDIAEGYSVSREKKESFPLTVTSAQKNPTAFYLCASSIAGGGQETQYFGPGTRLLVL.

The gene calls are TRBV20-1 and TRBJ2-5; 11 bases agree with TRBD2. This CDR3 region has 14 residues. V gave up 3 bases and J gave up 4 bases; unmatched junction bases: 4. CDR1 is DFQATT, CDR2 SNEGSKA, per germline (reference sequence). The CDR3 sequence is CSASSGGVLETQYF. In DNA form, the CDR3 reads TGCAGTGCTAGTAGCGGGGGGGTCTTAGAGACCCAGTACTTC.

The chain combines TRBV7-9 with TRBJ1-5, with D possibly matching TRBD1 (5 bases). Germline assignment: CDR1 SEHNR and CDR2 FQNEAQ (reference sequence). V lost 5 bases and J lost 5, with 10 bases in between. This CDR3 is built from 13 residues. Here the CDR3 DNA reads TGTGCCAGCAGCCCGGAAGGGGATCAGCCCCAGCATTTT. Protein: CASSPEGDQPQHF.

The J gene is TRBJ2-7, the V gene TRBV6-5, with D maybe TRBD1 (6 bases). Germline assignment: CDR1 MNHEY and CDR2 SVGAGI. The V end lost 6 bases, the J end lost 5 bases, and 14 bases lay between the germline ends. This CDR3 contains 13 residues. The CDR3 nucleotides read TGTGCCAGCAGCAGCACAGGGTTTCACGAGCAGTACTTC. Its protein product is CASSSTGFHEQYF.

The rearrangement links TRBV5-1 to TRBJ2-3; D perhaps matches TRBD2 (5 bases). Germline values: CDR1 SGHRS, CDR2 YFSETQ. The CDR3 is 15 amino acids. The V gene lost 0 bases and the J gene lost 5 bases, with 13 bases spanning the gap. This chain's CDR3 is CASSLEGNREDTQYF. The CDR3 DNA sequence: TGCGCCAGCAGCTTGGAGGGCAATCGGGAAGATACGCAGTATTTT.

The V gene is TRBV7-9, the J gene TRBJ1-1, with D hard to call. The germline CDR1 and CDR2 sequences are SEHNR and FQNEAQ (reference sequence). CDR3 length: 15 amino acids. Trimming left V 5 bases short and J 3 bases short, with 16 bases between. CDR3 residues: CASSLGSGEDTEAFF. The CDR3 bases are TGTGCCAGCAGCCTAGGGTCCGGGGAGGACACTGAAGCTTTCTTT.

The rearrangement uses TRBV7-8 and TRBJ2-2, with 9 bases matching TRBD1. V was pared by 6 bases and J by 1 base, with 3 bases of the junction left unmatched. The CDR3 is made up of 15 amino acids. Germline V gene sequence: CDR1 SGHVS, CDR2 FQNEAQ. CDR3 DNA: TGTGCCAGCAGTTACAGGGGGCGGAACACCGGGGAGCTGTTTTTT. It translates to CASSYRGRNTGELFF.

This clone was observed a handful of times. The V call is TRBV12-5, the J call TRBJ2-7, with 9 bases identical to TRBD2. The germline gives CDR1 LGHNT, CDR2 FRNRAP. The CDR3 sequence is 16 residues long. Losses at the gene ends were 7 bases for V and 5 bases for J; bases not matched to a gene: 15. CDR3 in amino acids: CASAPPRLSGSHEQYF. The CDR3 DNA is TGTGCTAGTGCTCCCCCCCGACTTAGCGGGAGCCACGAGCAGTACTTC.

The chain combines TRBV7-3 with TRBJ2-1; possible D gene TRBD2, 5 bases. Germline CDR1 is SGHTA and CDR2 is FQGTGA. Trimming stripped 8 bases from V and 1 base from J, with 12 bases between. The CDR3 is made up of 14 amino acids. CDR3 residues: CASSTGDSYNEQFF. DNA of the CDR3: TGTGCCAGCTCGACCGGGGATTCCTACAATGAGCAGTTCTTC.

The chain combines TRBV5-1 with TRBJ2-6, with 7 positions matching TRBD1. Germline V gene data show CDR1 as SGHRS and CDR2 as YFSETQ. Trimming removed 6 bases from V and 0 bases from J; junction bases left unmatched: 9. The CDR3 loop spans 17 amino acids. Here the CDR3 DNA reads TGCGCCAGCACCTCCGGACAGGTCTCCTCTGGGGCCAACGTCCTGACTTTC. Encoded protein: CASTSGQVSSGANVLTF.

This clone came up a few times. This chain connects TRBV30 to TRBJ1-1; tentatively, D is TRBD1 (6 bases). Germline V gives CDR1 GTSNPN, CDR2 SVGIG (reference sequence). The V end was cut by 1 base, the J end by 7 bases, with 10 bases between. This CDR3 has 12 residues. For the CDR3, the DNA is TGTGCCTGGAGTGGGGGGGGCGGTGAAGCTTTCTTT. Residues: CAWSGGGGEAFF.

The chain has TRBV5-1 and TRBJ2-7; maybe TRBD2 (7 bases). The CDR3 is 15 residues long. Germline-derived CDR1 and CDR2 are SGHRS and YFSETQ. V gave up 0 bases and J gave up 6 bases, with 16 bases separating them. The CDR3 DNA sequence: TGCGCCAGCAGCTTGGAGGCAGGGGAGGGGCGCGAGCAGTACTTC. Its translation is CASSLEAGEGREQYF.

This clone occurred once. The rearrangement uses TRBV19 and TRBJ2-7; D call uncertain. Germline V lookup: CDR1 LNHDA, CDR2 SQIVND (reference sequence). The CDR3 loop spans 12 amino acids. V shed 10 bases and J shed 3 bases, with 13 bases lying between them. CDR3 loop: CATVSPGYEQYF. The CDR3 DNA reads as TGTGCCACCGTGAGTCCAGGCTACGAGCAGTACTTC.

This chain uses TRBV11-3 with TRBJ2-3; a possible D gene is TRBD2 (6 bases). This CDR3 region has 16 residues. The V end was cut by 5 bases, the J end by 5 bases, with 20 bases between. The germline V gene encodes CDR1 SGHNT and CDR2 YENEEA. The CDR3 DNA follows: TGTGCCAGCAGCGGAGACGGTAGCGGCAAGGGAGATACGCAGTATTTT. Its translation: CASSGDGSGKGDTQYF.

This clone was counted a few times. V is TRBV21-1 and J is TRBJ1-2. TRBV21-1 is recorded as a pseudogene. This CDR3 comprises 8 residues. DNA of the CDR3: TGTGCCGGCGGGGGCTACACCTTC. Translating it yields CAGGGYTF.

This chain links TRBV23-1 with TRBJ2-7; D call uncertain. TRBV23-1 is flagged as an ORF with uncertain function. V lost 3 bases and J lost 0, with 18 bases in between. The CDR3 extends over 17 amino acids. CDR3 protein: CASSQINIALSSYEQYF. The CDR3, as DNA: TGCGCCAGCAGTCAGATAAATATAGCCCTGAGCTCCTACGAGCAGTACTTC.

This chain connects TRBV10-2 to TRBJ2-7; the match to TRBD2 covers 12 bases. The CDR3 is made up of 16 amino acids. Germline V CDR1 and CDR2: WSHSY, SAAADI. Trimming removed 8 bases from V and 0 bases from J; junction bases left unmatched: 8. The CDR3, as DNA: TGCGCCAGCGCTAGCGGGGGGGCCCGTAGCTCCTACGAGCAGTACTTC. This sequence encodes CASASGGARSSYEQYF.

The chain has TRBV27 and TRBJ1-2; 7 nucleotides match TRBD1. The CDR3 extends over 16 amino acids. Unmatched junction bases numbered 7, after V lost 3 bases and J lost 0 bases. CDR1 and CDR2 from the germline V gene are MNHEY and SMNVEV (reference sequence). CDR3 protein: CASSFRGTAPNYGYTF. As DNA, the CDR3 is TGTGCCAGCAGTTTTAGGGGGACAGCCCCTAACTATGGCTACACCTTC.

In its sample, this clone was seen a few times. The chain uses TRBV5-1 and TRBJ2-7; 8 bases match TRBD1. Unmatched junction bases numbered 10, after V lost 5 bases and J lost 6 bases. The CDR3 is 14 residues long. Germline V gene sequence: CDR1 SGHRS, CDR2 YFSETQ. The CDR3 DNA reads as TGCGCCAGCAGGGTCTCCGGGACAGGTATCGAGCAGTACTTC. As protein: CASRVSGTGIEQYF.

This sequence joins TRBV3-1 (or the pseudogene TRBV3-2) and TRBJ2-1; TRBD2 agrees at 13 bases. The germline V gene encodes CDR1 LGHDT and CDR2 YNNKEL (reference sequence). The CDR3 runs 15 residues. Trimming at V came to 4 bases and at J to 8 bases, leaving 5 bases not matched to a gene. The CDR3 sequence is CASSPRLAGGHEQFF. DNA of the CDR3: TGTGCCAGCAGCCCCAGACTAGCGGGAGGCCATGAGCAGTTCTTC.

The table lists this clone with a count of one. The chain is built from TRBV28 and TRBJ1-4, with D unclear. Germline V gives CDR1 MDHEN, CDR2 SYDVKM. The CDR3 has 15 residues. V lost 8 bases to trimming and J lost 0 bases, with 13 bases between them. The CDR3 DNA reads TGTGCCAGCGGTTATATGGGCCCAACTAATGAAAAACTGTTTTTT. This codes for CASGYMGPTNEKLFF.

The chain uses TRBV5-6 and TRBJ2-2; maybe TRBD1 (6 bases). This CDR3 contains 16 residues. Germline values: CDR1 SGHDT, CDR2 YYEEEE. Trimming stripped 2 bases from V and 5 bases from J, with 16 bases between. Here the CDR3 DNA reads TGTGCCAGCAGCTTTTTACAGGGAAGAAGTACCGGGGAGCTGTTTTTT. It yields the protein CASSFLQGRSTGELFF.

This clone was detected ten times or more. The chain recombines TRBV29-1 with TRBJ2-1, with TRBD1 identical over 8 bases. The length of the CDR3 is 14 residues. J lost 2 bases, V lost 7 bases, and 7 bases had no gene match. CDR1 is SQVTM and CDR2 is ANQGSEA in the germline V gene. This CDR3 reads CSGHRGSTYNEQFF. In nucleotides, the CDR3 is TGCAGCGGTCACAGGGGGTCCACCTACAATGAGCAGTTCTTC.

This clone was seen a few times. The chain employs TRBV9 and TRBJ1-2; D perhaps matches TRBD1 (6 bases). V lost 3 bases and J lost 2, with 14 bases in between. This CDR3 spans 15 amino acids. Germline V CDR1 and CDR2: SGDLS, YYNGEE. The CDR3 loop reads CASSARGRGNYGYTF. In DNA, the CDR3 is TGTGCCAGCAGCGCCCGGGGGCGGGGGAACTATGGCTACACCTTC.

This chain joins TRBV7-9 and TRBJ1-3; D is unclear. Trimming took off 0 bases at V and 0 bases at J, with 9 bases between the two ends. There are 16 residues in the CDR3. CDR1 and CDR2 from the germline V gene are SEHNR and FQNEAQ (reference sequence). CDR3 region: CASSLANTISGNTIYF. CDR3 coding DNA: TGTGCCAGCAGCTTAGCGAACACGATCTCTGGAAACACCATATATTTT.

This chain connects TRBV7-6 to TRBJ2-2; tentatively, D is TRBD1 (6 bases). The CDR3 is 16 residues long. V gave up 5 bases and J gave up 0 bases, with 13 bases separating them. Germline V CDR1 and CDR2: SGHVS, FNYEAQ. CDR3 loop: CASSPINRANTGELFF. The DNA of the CDR3 is TGTGCCAGCAGCCCCATTAACAGGGCGAACACCGGGGAGCTGTTTTTT. Full variable domain (missing parts from reference TRBV7-6 and TRBJ2-2): GAGVSQSPRYKVTKRGQDVALRCDPISGHVSLYWYRQALGQGPEFLTYFNYEAQQDKSGLPNDRFSAERPEGSISTLTIQRTEQRDSAMYRCASSPINRANTGELFFGEGSRLTVL.

The chain carries TRBV7-2 and TRBJ2-7; TRBD2 matches 12 bases. The CDR3 extends over 17 amino acids. V trimming: 2 bases; J trimming: 2 bases; junction bases outside the gene matches: 7. The germline CDR1 and CDR2 sequences are SGHTA and FQGNSA. This CDR3 is CASSLYASGGGAYEQYF. CDR3 bases: TGTGCCAGCAGCTTATATGCTAGCGGGGGGGGCGCCTACGAGCAGTACTTC.

J is TRBJ1-5 and V is TRBV24-1; no reliable D call. CDR1 and CDR2 from the germline V gene are KGHDR and SFDVKD. This CDR3 comprises 14 residues. V gave up 4 bases and J gave up 0 bases, with 6 bases separating them. The CDR3 loop reads CATSDLDSNQPQHF. The CDR3 coding sequence is TGTGCCACCAGTGACTTAGATAGCAATCAGCCCCAGCATTTT.

This clone was counted a single time. CDR3 DNA: TGTGCCAGCAGCCCGGGACTAGCGGGCGAGCAGTACTTC. Residues: CASSPGLAGEQYF. The rearrangement uses TRBV27 and TRBJ2-7, with TRBD2 matching 12 bases. CDR3 length: 13 amino acids. Germline CDR1 is MNHEY and CDR2 is SMNVEV (reference sequence). Trimming cost V 6 bases and J 6 bases; bases outside gene matches: 3.

The chain has TRBV19 and TRBJ1-1; D remains unclear. V was shortened by 5 bases and J by 11 bases, with 12 bases between the two germline ends. Per germline, CDR1 LNHDA and CDR2 SQIVND (reference sequence). This CDR3 spans 11 amino acids. The CDR3 nucleotides read TGTGCCAGTAGTGAGGCAGTGGTTGCTTTCTTT. Its protein product is CASSEAVVAFF.